These T cell receptor beta chains were read from a single sample in a study of early T cells in non-severe SARS-CoV-2 infection. A single record per CDR3 protein comes from TCRdb applying MiXCR to the 5' RACE reads. This repertoire shows tens of thousands of distinct CDR3 sequences, 6.2% found once; its top ten account for approximately 4.1%. Sequencing was done on a sample of whole blood. All receptors derive from an adult who was a healthcare worker with PCR-confirmed SARS-CoV-2 infection or an uninfected control (not recorded which). Both conserved end residues are part of each CDR3. A D gene is named only where the DNA matches it firmly. Only part of the rows carry a size: once, few, many, or a class if the clone is expanded.

CDR3 protein: CASSYRRQDNQPQHF
CDR3 DNA: TGTGCCAGCAGTTATAGGCGTCAGGACAATCAGCCCCAGCATTTT
clone size: many
V gene: TRBV6-6
J gene: TRBJ1-5
D gene: -

CDR3 protein: CASSPGQGLSYEQYF
CDR3 DNA: TGTGCCAGCAGTCCGGGACAGGGGCTCTCCTACGAGCAGTACTTC
clone size: medium-sized
V gene: TRBV12-3/TRBV12-4
J gene: TRBJ2-7
D gene: TRBD1

CDR3 protein: CASSLGTGGLPPFTYEQYF
CDR3 DNA: TGTGCCAGCAGCCTAGGGACAGGGGGTCTCCCTCCTTTCACCTACGAGCAGTACTTC
clone size: few
V gene: TRBV7-6
J gene: TRBJ2-7
D gene: TRBD1

CDR3 protein: CASSRSYPGATNYGYTF
CDR3 DNA: TGTGCCAGCAGCCGTTCTTACCCGGGGGCGACTAACTATGGCTACACCTTC
clone size: many
V gene: TRBV3-1
J gene: TRBJ1-2
D gene: -

CDR3 protein: CASSSTGQGVSPLHF
CDR3 DNA: TGTGCCAGCAGTTCAACCGGACAGGGGGTCTCACCCCTCCACTTT
clone size: -
V gene: TRBV6-5
J gene: TRBJ1-6
D gene: TRBD1

CDR3 protein: CASRLADEAGGVRDTYGYTF
CDR3 DNA: TGTGCAAGTCGCTTAGCGGACGAGGCAGGGGGCGTCCGGGACACCTATGGCTACACCTTC
clone size: many
V gene: TRBV12-2
J gene: TRBJ1-2
D gene: -

CDR3 protein: CASSSTVSRGNTICF
CDR3 DNA: TGTGCCAGCAGTTCAACAGTGTCCCGTGGAAACACCATATGTTTT
clone size: -
V gene: TRBV12-3/TRBV12-4
J gene: TRBJ1-3
D gene: -

CDR3 protein: CASSQDSLLVGNEQFF
CDR3 DNA: TGCGCCAGCAGCCAAGACTCTTTATTGGTGGGGAATGAGCAGTTCTTC
clone size: many
V gene: TRBV4-3
J gene: TRBJ2-1
D gene: -

CDR3 protein: CASSPGTQRGGTEAFF
CDR3 DNA: TGTGCCAGCAGCCCCGGGACCCAGAGAGGAGGCACTGAAGCTTTCTTT
clone size: many
V gene: TRBV7-6
J gene: TRBJ1-1
D gene: -

CDR3 protein: CASSPSAPEQYF
CDR3 DNA: TGTGCCAGCAGCCCCTCTGCCCCCGAGCAGTACTTC
clone size: few
V gene: TRBV7-2
J gene: TRBJ2-7
D gene: -

CDR3 protein: CSARPAGGPSTDTQYF
CDR3 DNA: TGCAGTGCTAGGCCAGCGGGGGGCCCTAGCACAGATACGCAGTATTTT
clone size: few
V gene: TRBV20-1
J gene: TRBJ2-3
D gene: TRBD2

CDR3 protein: CSARDLRNVWVALHF
CDR3 DNA: TGCAGTGCTAGAGATCTTCGCAACGTCTGGGTGGCCCTCCACTTT
clone size: many
V gene: TRBV20-1
J gene: TRBJ1-6
D gene: -

CDR3 protein: CATSIGGSYEQYF
CDR3 DNA: TGTGCCACCAGCATTGGGGGGTCCTACGAGCAGTACTTC
clone size: few
V gene: TRBV15
J gene: TRBJ2-7
D gene: -

CDR3 protein: CASSLWGRRGGTEAFF
CDR3 DNA: TGTGCCAGCAGCTTGTGGGGGCGGAGGGGCGGCACTGAAGCTTTCTTT
clone size: many
V gene: TRBV5-5
J gene: TRBJ1-1
D gene: -

CDR3 protein: CASSPLSGETQYF
CDR3 DNA: TGCGCCAGCAGCCCCCTCTCTGGGGAGACCCAGTACTTC
clone size: many
V gene: TRBV4-1
J gene: TRBJ2-5
D gene: -

CDR3 protein: CASSQDTGSTGELFF
CDR3 DNA: TGTGCCAGCAGCCAAGATACGGGGAGCACCGGGGAGCTGTTTTTT
clone size: -
V gene: TRBV4-2
J gene: TRBJ2-2
D gene: -

CDR3 protein: CASSFTSGTDTQYF
CDR3 DNA: TGTGCCAGCAGTTTTACGAGCGGCACAGATACGCAGTATTTT
clone size: many
V gene: TRBV12-3/TRBV12-4
J gene: TRBJ2-3
D gene: -

CDR3 protein: CACSLRDRQYNEQFF
CDR3 DNA: TGTGCCTGCTCTCTACGGGACAGGCAATACAATGAGCAGTTCTTC
clone size: many
V gene: TRBV30
J gene: TRBJ2-1
D gene: TRBD1

CDR3 protein: CASSQDWADKKLFF
CDR3 DNA: TGCGCCAGCAGCCAAGACTGGGCAGACAAAAAACTGTTTTTT
clone size: many
V gene: TRBV4-1
J gene: TRBJ1-4
D gene: -

CDR3 protein: CASSLGAETYNSPLHF
CDR3 DNA: TGTGCCAGCAGCTTAGGCGCAGAGACCTATAATTCACCCCTCCACTTT
clone size: many
V gene: TRBV11-2
J gene: TRBJ1-6
D gene: -

CDR3 protein: CASSLMGIDGYTF
CDR3 DNA: TGTGCCAGCAGTTTAATGGGGATCGATGGCTACACCTTC
clone size: many
V gene: TRBV28
J gene: TRBJ1-2
D gene: -

CDR3 protein: CATSRETGRGSPLHF
CDR3 DNA: TGTGCCACCAGCAGAGAAACCGGACGTGGTTCACCCCTCCACTTT
clone size: many
V gene: TRBV15
J gene: TRBJ1-6
D gene: -

CDR3 protein: CASSGLAGGETQYF
CDR3 DNA: TGCGCCAGCAGCGGACTAGCGGGGGGTGAGACCCAGTACTTC
clone size: -
V gene: TRBV10-2
J gene: TRBJ2-5
D gene: TRBD2

CDR3 protein: CASSEVAKGPTYEQYF
CDR3 DNA: TGTGCCAGCAGTGAGGTTGCCAAGGGACCAACCTACGAGCAGTACTTC
clone size: -
V gene: TRBV2
J gene: TRBJ2-7
D gene: -

CDR3 protein: CASSLRGLRYNEQFF
CDR3 DNA: TGTGCCAGCAGCCTCCGGGGCCTGAGGTACAATGAGCAGTTCTTC
clone size: many
V gene: TRBV13
J gene: TRBJ2-1
D gene: -

CDR3 protein: CSARISGTDNYEQYF
CDR3 DNA: TGCAGTGCTAGGATTTCCGGGACGGACAACTACGAGCAGTACTTC
clone size: many
V gene: TRBV20-1
J gene: TRBJ2-7
D gene: -